These 10 T cell receptor beta chains came from one sample sequenced in a study of OX40 agonist ivuxolimab in advanced cancers. Clones were read by immunoSEQ multiplex PCR, and TCRdb kept only the in-frame ones, dropping some. This table holds 27,000 or so clones, approximately 88% found once. The sequencing here drew on CD4+ or CD8+ T cells sorted from blood, taken in a trial of the OX40 agonist ivuxolimab. These receptors originate from an adult with an advanced solid tumor such as melanoma, head and neck, liver or kidney cancer.

The V call is TRBV11-2, the J call TRBJ2-3; 7 bases match TRBD1. V was pared by 4 bases and J by 0 bases, with 7 bases of the junction left unmatched. The germline gives CDR1 SGHAT, CDR2 FQNNGV. The CDR3 is 16 amino acids. CDR3 in amino acids: CASSSRRTGSTDTQYF. CDR3 nucleotides: TGTGCCAGCAGCTCACGTAGGACAGGCAGCACAGATACGCAGTATTTT.

This chain connects TRBV2 to TRBJ2-2; 8 bases line up with TRBD2. CDR3 length: 16 residues. Germline CDR1 SNHLY, CDR2 FYNNEI. The V segment lost 6 bases and the J segment 4 bases; nucleotides outside the gene matches: 10. The chain's CDR3 is CASSEWGTSPTGELFF. DNA of the CDR3: TGTGCCAGCAGCGAATGGGGGACTAGTCCCACCGGGGAGCTGTTTTTT.

This chain connects TRBV9 to TRBJ2-1; 12 bases agree with TRBD1. The junction had 4 bases not matched to a gene; V was cut back by 5 bases and J by 4 bases. This CDR3 region has 15 residues. The germline V gene has CDR1 SGDLS and CDR2 YYNGEE. The CDR3 spells CASSMGQGAYNEQFF. CDR3 sequence (DNA): TGTGCCAGCAGTATGGGACAGGGGGCTTACAATGAGCAGTTCTTC.

This clone was seen a few times. The chain links TRBV7-3 to TRBJ2-2; D uncertain. Trimming took off 4 bases at V and 2 bases at J, with 2 bases between the two ends. The germline gives CDR1 SGHTA, CDR2 FQGTGA. The CDR3 sequence is 12 residues long. The CDR3 region is CASSSNTGELFF. The DNA for the CDR3 is TGTGCCAGCAGCTCCAACACCGGGGAGCTGTTTTTT.

This clone has only one observation. The germline gene is not matched at one end of the junction; a read error may be the cause. V gene TRBV7-7 combines with J gene TRBJ2-5; no firm D call. Germline CDR1 reads SSHAT; CDR2 reads FNYEAQ (reference sequence). CDR3 length: 14 amino acids. The CDR3 loop is CASSPPNNQETQYF. The CDR3 DNA is TGTGCTAGCAGCCCCCCGAATAACCAAGAGACCCAGTACTTC.

The chain couples TRBV4-1 to TRBJ2-1; 10 bases fit TRBD2. Germline CDR1 reads MGHRA; CDR2 reads YSYEKL. After removal of 1 base from V and 2 bases from J, the junction contained 2 bases not matched to a gene. This CDR3 is 16 amino acids long. CDR3 loop: CASSQGLAGAYNEQFF. CDR3 nucleotides: TGCGCCAGCAGCCAAGGGCTAGCGGGAGCCTACAATGAGCAGTTCTTC.

This CDR3 is CASSLGWTVTYEQYF. In DNA, the CDR3 is TGTGCCAGCAGTTTAGGATGGACAGTAACCTACGAGCAGTACTTC. The rearrangement links TRBV28 to TRBJ2-7; possible D gene TRBD1, 6 bases. The germline CDR1 and CDR2 sequences are MDHEN and SYDVKM. CDR3 length: 15 amino acids. Deletions cut 2 bases from V and 2 bases from J, with 13 bases between.

The chain recombines TRBV6-5 with TRBJ2-5; D uncertain. The V end was cut by 6 bases, the J end by 5 bases, with 16 bases between. CDR1 is MNHEY and CDR2 is SVGAGI in the germline V gene. The CDR3 is 14 amino acids. Here the CDR3 reads CASSLIWALETQYF. In DNA, the CDR3 is TGTGCCAGCAGCCTAATCTGGGCCCTGGAGACCCAGTACTTC.

The chain joins TRBV27 to TRBJ1-1; perhaps TRBD1 as D (5 bases). The CDR3 is 13 residues long. CDR1 is MNHEY and CDR2 is SMNVEV in the germline V gene (reference sequence). V was clipped by 4 bases and J by 4 bases, with 10 bases between them. CDR3 in DNA: TGTGCCAGCAGTTACCGGGGCAGCACTGAAGCTTTCTTT. It specifies CASSYRGSTEAFF.

The CDR3 DNA sequence: TGTGCCAGCAGTGGGACTACTGAAGCTTTCTTT. Residues: CASSGTTEAFF. The chain is built from TRBV7-9 and TRBJ1-1, with a possible D match to TRBD1 (5 bases). The ends were cut back, 6 bases at V and 5 bases at J, with 7 bases in the middle. Germline V gene lookup returns CDR1 SEHNR and CDR2 FQNEAQ (reference sequence). The CDR3 spans 11 residues. The full variable domain, completed using reference TRBV7-9 and TRBJ1-1, is DTGVSQNPRHKITKRGQNVTFRCDPISEHNRLYWYRQTLGQGPEFLTYFQNEAQLEKSRLLSDRFSAERPKGSFSTLEIQRTEQGDSAMYLCASSGTTEAFFGQGTRLTVV.